This passage covers 17 T cell receptor beta chains from one sample sequenced in a study of T cell responses to AZD1222 COVID-19 vaccine. The data were produced by immunoSEQ multiplex PCR, yet TCRdb's version contains in-frame clones alone and is incomplete. The sample lists about 93,000 clones; 80% to 90% were seen once. The input for sequencing was peripheral blood, taken on day 0 of AZD1222 vaccination. The receptors shown here come from an adult in good health.

This rearrangement joins TRBV28 to TRBJ1-1; TRBD1 matches 8 bases. This CDR3 is built from 17 residues. CDR1 is MDHEN, CDR2 SYDVKM, per germline. The V and J ends lost 7 bases and 0 bases, in that order; junction bases with no gene match: 13. As DNA, the CDR3 is TGTGCCAGCAATAGGGCAGGGGGCGTGGGGATGAACACTGAAGCTTTCTTT. Translating gives CASNRAGGVGMNTEAFF.

V and J are TRBV9 and TRBJ2-1, with 9 bases matching TRBD2. Germline CDR1 is SGDLS and CDR2 is YYNGEE. This CDR3 contains 19 residues. Trimming cost V 4 bases and J 0 bases; bases outside gene matches: 14. DNA for the CDR3: TGTGCCAGCAGCCCACGATCGGGACTAGCTTCGAGCTCCTACAATGAGCAGTTCTTC. It yields the protein CASSPRSGLASSSYNEQFF.

DNA of the CDR3: TGTGCCAGCAGCTTCGAGGGACTAGCGGGAGGGAACTATGAGCAGTTCTTC. As protein: CASSFEGLAGGNYEQFF. The chain has TRBV7-9 and TRBJ2-1, with 16 nucleotides matching TRBD2. Germline CDR1 is SEHNR and CDR2 is FQNEAQ (reference sequence). V was pared by 3 bases and J by 8 bases, with 7 bases of the junction left unmatched. The CDR3 extends over 17 amino acids.

Turning to this clone: In the same sample, other DNA sequences code for this CDR3. The chain recombines TRBV7-2 with TRBJ2-5; D not certain. Germline assignment: CDR1 SGHTA and CDR2 FQGNSA. V was shortened by 1 base and J by 2 bases, with 5 bases between the two germline ends. This CDR3 spans 13 amino acids. The CDR3 coding sequence is TGTGCCAGCAGCTTAGTTTGGCAAGAGACCCAGTACTTC. It codes for CASSLVWQETQYF.

CDR3 protein: CASSLALADTGAAFF. CDR3 sequence (DNA): TGCGCCAGCAGCTTGGCCTTGGCGGATACCGGGGCAGCTTTCTTT. The rearrangement links TRBV5-1 to TRBJ1-1, with D maybe TRBD1 (5 bases). The CDR3 spans 15 residues. Germline V gives CDR1 SGHRS, CDR2 YFSETQ. V was trimmed by 0 bases and J by 10 bases, leaving 19 bases between them. The whole variable domain, remainder taken from reference TRBV5-1 and TRBJ1-1, is KAGVTQTPRYLIKTRGQQVTLSCSPISGHRSVSWYQQTPGQGLQFLFEYFSETQRNKGNFPGRFSGRQFSNSRSEMNVSTLELGDSALYLCASSLALADTGAAFFGQGTRLTVV.

This clone was observed a single time. This CDR3 is also generated by other DNA sequences in the sample. The rearrangement links TRBV18 to TRBJ1-3; a weak D match, TRBD1 (6 bases). The CDR3 has 15 amino acids. The germline V and J ends were trimmed by 0 bases and 1 base, with 7 bases remaining between them. Germline CDR1 is KGHSH and CDR2 is LQKENI. The CDR3 nucleotides read TGTGCCAGCTCACCACCAGGGGGGTCTGGAAACACCATATATTTT. It encodes CASSPPGGSGNTIYF.

The J gene is TRBJ1-2, the V gene TRBV13; TRBD1 matches at 7 bases. Germline CDR1 PRHDT, CDR2 FYEKMQ (reference sequence). The CDR3 has 14 amino acids. V gave up 4 bases and J gave up 8 bases; unmatched junction bases: 10. The CDR3 coding sequence is TGTGCCAGCAGCTCCTGGAGAGGGGGCAAGGGCTACACCTTC. It yields the protein CASSSWRGGKGYTF.

The V gene is TRBV27, the J gene TRBJ1-5; D is unclear. The V gene lost 0 bases and the J gene lost 7 bases, with 16 bases spanning the gap. Per the germline V gene, CDR1 is MNHEY and CDR2 is SMNVEV (reference sequence). CDR3 size: 16 residues. CDR3 region: CASSLSGSGVGQPQHF. In DNA form, the CDR3 reads TGTGCCAGCAGTTTATCGGGTTCCGGGGTAGGGCAGCCCCAGCATTTT.

The gene calls are TRBV27 and TRBJ2-7; 8 bases align to TRBD1. The CDR3 has 12 amino acids. Germline values: CDR1 MNHEY, CDR2 SMNVEV (reference sequence). V trimming: 7 bases; J trimming: 6 bases; junction bases outside the gene matches: 5. CDR3 protein: CASIGQGREQYF. The CDR3 coding sequence is TGTGCCAGCATCGGACAGGGACGCGAGCAGTACTTC.

The gene calls are TRBV6-4 and TRBJ2-1; the D gene is possibly TRBD1 (6 bases). The CDR3 has 14 residues. Deletions cut 0 bases from V and 11 bases from J, with 14 bases between. Germline V CDR1 and CDR2: MRHNA, SNTAGT. As DNA, the CDR3 is TGTGCCAGCAGTGACTCGAGGTCAACAGGGCAGCAGTTCTTC. Translating it yields CASSDSRSTGQQFF.

In its sample, this clone was seen once. V gene TRBV9 combines with J gene TRBJ1-1; maybe TRBD1 (6 bases). The V gene lost 1 base and the J gene lost 5 bases, with 18 bases spanning the gap. CDR1 and CDR2 (germline): SGDLS, YYNGEE. The CDR3 has 16 residues. The CDR3 sequence: CASSVLPSGVRTEAFF. The CDR3 nucleotides read TGTGCCAGCAGCGTACTCCCCTCAGGGGTAAGGACTGAAGCTTTCTTT.

In this sample, this clone turned up a few times. The chain is built from TRBV3-1 (or the pseudogene TRBV3-2) and TRBJ1-1; weak D call: TRBD1 (5 bases). Between the trimmed V and J ends, which lost 4 bases and 2 bases, there was a span of 11 bases. There are 14 residues in the CDR3. Germline assignment: CDR1 LGHDT and CDR2 YNNKEL (reference sequence). The CDR3 bases are TGTGCCAGCAGCCTGAGGGACGGTAACACTGAAGCTTTCTTT. Translation: CASSLRDGNTEAFF.

This clone was seen only a few times. This chain links TRBV5-6 with TRBJ2-7, with D perhaps matching TRBD2 (10 bases). V was cut by 9 bases and J by 4 bases, with 29 bases left in between. Germline assignment: CDR1 SGHDT and CDR2 YYEEEE. CDR3 length: 17 amino acids. The CDR3 loop is CATSGTGTGTSVYEQYF. For the CDR3, the DNA is TGTGCCACCTCGGGGACAGGGACCGGGACTAGCGTTTACGAGCAGTACTTC.

CDR3 nucleotide sequence: TGTGCCACCAGGGAGACAGGTCAGTCTCAGCCCCAGCATTTT. Amino acid sequence: CATRETGQSQPQHF. This chain uses TRBV24-1 with TRBJ1-5, with D possibly being TRBD1 (6 bases). CDR1 KGHDR and CDR2 SFDVKD come from the germline V gene. The length of the CDR3 is 14 residues. The germline V and J ends were trimmed by 7 bases and 6 bases, with 15 bases remaining between them.

This clone was counted only a few times. J is TRBJ1-6 and V is TRBV9; D gene ambiguous. This CDR3 is built from 14 residues. Germline V gene data show CDR1 as SGDLS and CDR2 as YYNGEE. V lost 6 bases and J lost 9, with 16 bases in between. The CDR3 sequence is CASTPYPLGSPLHF. DNA of the CDR3: TGTGCCAGCACGCCGTACCCCCTCGGTTCACCCCTCCACTTT.

The rearrangement uses TRBV19 and TRBJ1-4; D is uncertain. Germline V CDR1 and CDR2: LNHDA, SQIVND (reference sequence). This CDR3 is built from 16 residues. The V end lost 1 base, the J end lost 4 bases, and 13 bases lay between the germline ends. The CDR3 bases are TGTGCCAGTAGTATAGTACCAGCCTACAATAATGAAAAACTGTTTTTT. Its protein product is CASSIVPAYNNEKLFF.

This rearrangement joins TRBV28 to TRBJ1-2; D is unclear. Trimming took 2 bases from V and 4 from J, leaving 8 bases between them. The CDR3 is 13 residues long. Germline V gives CDR1 MDHEN, CDR2 SYDVKM. The CDR3 bases are TGTGCCAGCAGTTTAACGGGGTTCTATGGCTACACCTTC. As protein: CASSLTGFYGYTF.